This T cell receptor beta chain was identified in a study of cytomegalovirus exposure and HLA in healthy donors. The PCR was carried out with 60 Vbeta primers and 13 Jbeta primers. Some clones are missing from TCRdb's copy, which holds only in-frame ones; the method was immunoSEQ multiplex PCR. The data hold about 150,000 clones, with around four fifths observed a single time. The CDR3 extends over 15 amino acids. The germline V gene has CDR1 SGHTA and CDR2 FQGNSA. The V gene end was trimmed by 1 base and the J gene end by 3 bases; junction bases not matched to a gene: 3. Donors counted as nominally healthy when sampled, yet unrecorded immune exposures were likely. Findings and limits, study-wide: Previous analysis showed most TCR beta V segments were productive about 87% or about 30% of the time. Cytomegalovirus-associated status was assigned to fewer than 200 TCR beta chains. Roughly even sequencing depth across donors was the assumption behind the presence/absence analyses.

About this clone: What it recognizes is unknown.

The source material was PBMCs. The chain carries TRBV7-2 and TRBJ2-7, with TRBD1 matching 10 bases. This receptor was identified in a male donor in good health and CMV-seronegative. The CDR3 DNA follows: TGTGCCAGCAGCTTAGAAGGGGACAGGGGCTACGAGCAGTACTTC. Its protein product is CASSLEGDRGYEQYF.